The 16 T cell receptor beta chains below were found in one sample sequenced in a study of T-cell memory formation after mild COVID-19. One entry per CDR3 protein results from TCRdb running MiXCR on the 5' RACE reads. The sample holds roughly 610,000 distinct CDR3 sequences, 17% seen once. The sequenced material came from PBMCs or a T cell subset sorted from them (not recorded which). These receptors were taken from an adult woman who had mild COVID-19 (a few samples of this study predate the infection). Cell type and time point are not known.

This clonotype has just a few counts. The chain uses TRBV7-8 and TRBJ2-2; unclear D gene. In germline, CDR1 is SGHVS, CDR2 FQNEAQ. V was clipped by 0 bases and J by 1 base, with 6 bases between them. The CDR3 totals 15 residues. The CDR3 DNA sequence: TGTGCCAGCAGCTTAGCGCCTAAGAACACCGGGGAGCTGTTTTTT. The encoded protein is CASSLAPKNTGELFF.

CDR3 protein: CASSLVYQETQYF. DNA of the CDR3: TGTGCCAGCAGCCTGGTCTATCAAGAGACCCAGTACTTC. The rearrangement joins TRBV28 to TRBJ2-5; D is undetermined. Trimming pared 6 bases from V and 2 bases from J, leaving 10 bases between. Germline CDR1 and CDR2: MDHEN and SYDVKM. This CDR3 is 13 amino acids long. The whole variable domain, filled in from reference TRBV28 and TRBJ2-5, reads DVKVTQSSRYLVKRTGEKVFLECVQDMDHENMFWYRQDPGLGLRLIYFSYDVKMKEKGDIPEGYSVSREKKERFSLILESASTNQTSMYLCASSLVYQETQYFGPGTRLLVL.

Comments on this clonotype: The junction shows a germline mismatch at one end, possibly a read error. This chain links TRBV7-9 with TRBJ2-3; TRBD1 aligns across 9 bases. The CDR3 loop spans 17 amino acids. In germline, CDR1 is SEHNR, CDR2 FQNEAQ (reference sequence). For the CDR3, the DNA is TGTGCCACCAGCTTGCCCTCACAGGGGGCTTGGACAGATACGCAGTATTTT. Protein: CATSLPSQGAWTDTQYF.

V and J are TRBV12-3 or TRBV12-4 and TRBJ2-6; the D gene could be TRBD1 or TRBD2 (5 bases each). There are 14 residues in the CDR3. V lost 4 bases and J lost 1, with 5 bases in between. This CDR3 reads CASSWGSGANVLTF. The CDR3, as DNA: TGTGCCAGCAGTTGGGGGTCTGGGGCCAACGTCCTGACTTTC.

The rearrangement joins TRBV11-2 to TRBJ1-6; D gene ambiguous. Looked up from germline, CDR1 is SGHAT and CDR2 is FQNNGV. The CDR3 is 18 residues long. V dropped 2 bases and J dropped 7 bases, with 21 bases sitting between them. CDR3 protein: CASSLSHRNSGRNSPLHF. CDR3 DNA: TGTGCCAGCAGCTTATCACACCGTAACAGTGGACGAAATTCACCCCTCCACTTT.

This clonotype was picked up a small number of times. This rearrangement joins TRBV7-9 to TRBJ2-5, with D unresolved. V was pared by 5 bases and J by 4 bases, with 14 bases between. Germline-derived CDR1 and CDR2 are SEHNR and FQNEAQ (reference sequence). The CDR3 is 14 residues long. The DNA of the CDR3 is TGTGCCAGCAGCACCACCGGAGACTCAGAGACCCAGTACTTC. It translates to CASSTTGDSETQYF.

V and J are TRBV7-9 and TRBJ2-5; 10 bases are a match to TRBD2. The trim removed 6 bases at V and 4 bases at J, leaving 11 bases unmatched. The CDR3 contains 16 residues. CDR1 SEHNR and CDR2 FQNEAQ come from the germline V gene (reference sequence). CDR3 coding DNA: TGTGCCAGCAGAACCTCTAGCGGGGGAGGAAGAGAGACCCAGTACTTC. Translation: CASRTSSGGGRETQYF.

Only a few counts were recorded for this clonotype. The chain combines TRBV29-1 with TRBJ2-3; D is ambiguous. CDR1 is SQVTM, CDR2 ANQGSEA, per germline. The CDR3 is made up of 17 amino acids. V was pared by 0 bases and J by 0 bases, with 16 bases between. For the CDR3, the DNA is TGCAGCGTTGAAGATCGTAGGACCGTTCTTAGCACAGATACGCAGTATTTT. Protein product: CSVEDRRTVLSTDTQYF.

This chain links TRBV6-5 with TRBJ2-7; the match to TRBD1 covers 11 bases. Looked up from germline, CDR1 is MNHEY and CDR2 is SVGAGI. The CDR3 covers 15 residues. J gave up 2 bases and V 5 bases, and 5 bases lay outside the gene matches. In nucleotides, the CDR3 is TGTGCCAGCAGTCCGGGACAGGGGGAACCCTACGAGCAGTACTTC. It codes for CASSPGQGEPYEQYF.

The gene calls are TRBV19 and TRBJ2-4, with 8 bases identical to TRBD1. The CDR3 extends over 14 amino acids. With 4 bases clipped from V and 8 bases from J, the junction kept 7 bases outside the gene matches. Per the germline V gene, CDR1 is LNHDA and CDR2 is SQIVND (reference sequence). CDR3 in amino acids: CASSTTGEVDIQYF. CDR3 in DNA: TGTGCCAGTAGTACGACAGGGGAGGTTGACATTCAGTACTTC. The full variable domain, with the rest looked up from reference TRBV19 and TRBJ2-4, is DGGITQSPKYLFRKEGQNVTLSCEQNLNHDAMYWYRQDPGQGLRLIYYSQIVNDFQKGDIAEGYSVSREKKESFPLTVTSAQKNPTAFYLCASSTTGEVDIQYFGAGTRLSVL.

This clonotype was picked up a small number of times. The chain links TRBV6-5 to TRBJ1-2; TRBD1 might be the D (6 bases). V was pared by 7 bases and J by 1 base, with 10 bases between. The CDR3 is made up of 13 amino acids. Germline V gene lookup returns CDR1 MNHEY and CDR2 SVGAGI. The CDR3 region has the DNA TGTGCCAGCACCCGGGGACATAACTATGGCTACACCTTC. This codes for CASTRGHNYGYTF.

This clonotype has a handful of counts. The chain's CDR3 is CASSFSPGQLYGYTF. The CDR3 DNA is TGTGCCAGCAGTTTCAGCCCGGGACAGCTCTATGGCTACACCTTC. The V and J genes are TRBV12-3 or TRBV12-4 and TRBJ1-2, with 7 bases lining up with TRBD1. Trimming removed 3 bases from V and 4 bases from J; junction bases left unmatched: 8. This CDR3 has 15 residues.

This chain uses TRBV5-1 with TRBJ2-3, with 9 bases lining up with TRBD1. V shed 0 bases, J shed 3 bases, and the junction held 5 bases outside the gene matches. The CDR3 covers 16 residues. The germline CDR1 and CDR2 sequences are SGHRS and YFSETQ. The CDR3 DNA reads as TGCGCCAGCAGCTTGGTCACAGGGGGCGCGACAGATACGCAGTATTTT. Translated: CASSLVTGGATDTQYF.

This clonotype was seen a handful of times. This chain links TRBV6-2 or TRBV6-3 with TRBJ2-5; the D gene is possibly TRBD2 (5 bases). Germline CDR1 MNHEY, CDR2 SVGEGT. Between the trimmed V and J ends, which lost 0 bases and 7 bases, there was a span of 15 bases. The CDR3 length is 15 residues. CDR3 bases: TGTGCCAGCAGTTACTCTGACGGGGATTGGTTGACCCAGTACTTC. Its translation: CASSYSDGDWLTQYF.

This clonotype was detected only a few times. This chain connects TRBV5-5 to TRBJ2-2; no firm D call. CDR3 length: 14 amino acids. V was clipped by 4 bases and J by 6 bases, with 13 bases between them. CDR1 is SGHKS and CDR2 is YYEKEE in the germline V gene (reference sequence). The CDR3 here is CASSLPGGAGELFF. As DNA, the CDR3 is TGTGCCAGCAGCCTCCCTGGTGGGGCCGGGGAGCTGTTTTTT.

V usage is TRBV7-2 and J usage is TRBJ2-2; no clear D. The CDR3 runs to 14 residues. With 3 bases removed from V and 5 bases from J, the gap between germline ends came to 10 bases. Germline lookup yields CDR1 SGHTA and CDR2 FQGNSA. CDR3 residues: CASSFQRRTGELFF. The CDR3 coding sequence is TGTGCCAGCAGCTTCCAGCGACGGACCGGGGAGCTGTTTTTT. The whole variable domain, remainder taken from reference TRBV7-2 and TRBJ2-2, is GAGVSQSPSNKVTEKGKDVELRCDPISGHTALYWYRQSLGQGLEFLIYFQGNSAPDKSGLPSDRFSAERTGGSVSTLTIQRTQQEDSAVYLCASSFQRRTGELFFGEGSRLTVL.